Shown below are 26 T cell receptor beta chains from a single sample sequenced in a study of OX40 agonist ivuxolimab in advanced cancers. Assay: immunoSEQ multiplex PCR; the TCRdb copy retains only in-frame clones and omits some. The sample lists some 69,000 clones, almost 90% occurring once. This specimen consisted of CD4+ or CD8+ T cells sorted from blood, obtained in a trial of the OX40 agonist ivuxolimab. Receptors were obtained from an adult with an advanced solid tumor such as melanoma, head and neck, liver or kidney cancer.

V gene TRBV5-1 combines with J gene TRBJ2-5; a weak D match, TRBD2 (6 bases). The CDR3 is 14 amino acids. Per germline, CDR1 SGHRS and CDR2 YFSETQ. V lost 3 bases, J lost 5 bases, and 14 bases lay in between. This CDR3 reads CASSWRDRTETQYF. CDR3 in DNA: TGCGCCAGCAGCTGGAGGGACCGAACGGAGACCCAGTACTTC.

The rearrangement joins TRBV19 to TRBJ2-3; 10 positions match TRBD2. V was clipped by 11 bases and J by 4 bases; unmatched bases: 9. Germline assignment: CDR1 LNHDA and CDR2 SQIVND (reference sequence). The CDR3 runs to 14 residues. This chain's CDR3 is CAGSSGRAADTQYF. For the CDR3, the DNA is TGTGCCGGATCAAGCGGGAGGGCCGCAGATACGCAGTATTTT.

This chain links TRBV7-2 with TRBJ1-1; 7 nucleotides align to TRBD1. The CDR3 covers 15 residues. V gave up 0 bases and J gave up 5 bases; unmatched junction bases: 6. CDR1 SGHTA and CDR2 FQGNSA come from the germline V gene. CDR3 coding DNA: TGTGCCAGCAGCTTAGCGGAGGGGGCGAGGACTGAAGCTTTCTTT. It encodes CASSLAEGARTEAFF.

This clone has just a few counts. This chain links TRBV28 with TRBJ1-6; D is possibly TRBD1 (5 bases). The CDR3 totals 12 residues. From germline, CDR1 is MDHEN and CDR2 SYDVKM. Deletions cut 6 bases from V and 9 bases from J, with 9 bases between. The CDR3 here is CASSYGGSPLHF. In nucleotides, the CDR3 is TGTGCCAGCAGCTACGGGGGTTCACCCCTCCACTTT.

This clone appeared once. V and J are TRBV11-1 and TRBJ2-5; tentatively, D is TRBD1 (6 bases). The CDR3 loop spans 11 amino acids. In germline, CDR1 is SGHAT, CDR2 FQDESV (reference sequence). Trimming shortened V by 8 bases and J by 9 bases, and 13 bases separated the two germline ends. The CDR3 region is CASGGGISQYF. DNA of the CDR3: TGTGCCAGCGGGGGCGGCATCTCCCAGTACTTC.

This chain joins TRBV11-3 and TRBJ2-2; D call uncertain. In germline, CDR1 is SGHNT, CDR2 YENEEA. The CDR3 covers 14 residues. V gave up 5 bases and J gave up 8 bases, with 15 bases separating them. The CDR3: CASSPNRGPGELFF. The CDR3 DNA reads TGTGCCAGCAGCCCAAACAGAGGACCAGGGGAGCTGTTTTTT.

The chain employs TRBV4-3 and TRBJ2-1; 12 nucleotides line up with TRBD2. V gave up 4 bases and J gave up 5 bases; unmatched junction bases: 6. In germline, CDR1 is LGHNA, CDR2 YSLEER. The CDR3 runs 16 residues. The CDR3 spells CASSPGTSGFHNEQFF. As DNA, the CDR3 is TGCGCCAGCAGCCCCGGGACTAGCGGGTTTCACAATGAGCAGTTCTTC.

For the CDR3, the DNA is TGCGCCAGCAGTGTGGACCGAGATACGCAGTATTTT. This codes for CASSVDRDTQYF. V is TRBV10-1 and J is TRBJ2-3; D call uncertain. V dropped 4 bases and J dropped 5 bases, with 7 bases sitting between them. The CDR3 consists of 12 residues. The germline V gene encodes CDR1 WNHNN and CDR2 SYGVQD (reference sequence).

The gene calls are TRBV28 and TRBJ1-5, with D possibly being TRBD1 (6 bases). Germline V gene lookup returns CDR1 MDHEN and CDR2 SYDVKM. This CDR3 comprises 15 residues. V was cut by 4 bases and J by 3 bases, with 13 bases left in between. The CDR3 nucleotides read TGTGCCAGCAGTTCGTCCGGGGACACCAATCAGCCCCAGCATTTT. Translation: CASSSSGDTNQPQHF.

The chain links TRBV4-2 to TRBJ2-3, with 7 bases identical to TRBD2. The J segment lost 2 bases and the V segment lost 1 base, leaving 12 bases of the junction unmatched. In germline, CDR1 is LGHNA, CDR2 YNFKEQ. CDR3 length: 18 amino acids. The DNA for the CDR3 is TGTGCCAGCAGCCAAGCTCGGGAGGCGGGACTCCTCACAGATACGCAGTATTTT. Its translation: CASSQAREAGLLTDTQYF.

The genes are TRBV19 and TRBJ1-1; 8 nucleotides agree with TRBD1. V lost 3 bases and J lost 1; bases outside the gene matches: 1. CDR3 length: 14 residues. Germline V gives CDR1 LNHDA, CDR2 SQIVND (reference sequence). The CDR3 here is CASSIQGANTEAFF. The CDR3 DNA sequence: TGTGCCAGTAGTATTCAGGGGGCGAACACTGAAGCTTTCTTT.

The rearrangement links TRBV12-5 to TRBJ1-1; tentatively, D is TRBD1 (6 bases). Between the trimmed V and J ends, which lost 2 bases and 6 bases, there was a span of 7 bases. This CDR3 contains 12 residues. The germline V gene has CDR1 LGHNT and CDR2 FRNRAP. CDR3 residues: CASGLQGSEAFF. CDR3 nucleotides: TGTGCTAGTGGTTTGCAGGGGTCTGAAGCTTTCTTT.

The chain has TRBV27 and TRBJ1-5, with D unresolved. CDR3 length: 12 amino acids. Germline CDR1 MNHEY, CDR2 SMNVEV (reference sequence). Between the trimmed V and J ends, which lost 7 bases and 3 bases, there was a span of 7 bases. The CDR3 bases are TGTGCCAGCAAAGGGAACAATCAGCCCCAGCATTTT. This gives the protein CASKGNNQPQHF.

The CDR3 region is CASSLGGQLGVRAFF. CDR3 DNA: TGCGCCAGCAGCTTGGGGGGACAGCTCGGGGTTAGGGCTTTCTTT. The chain is built from TRBV5-1 and TRBJ1-1; 7 bases agree with TRBD1. Germline CDR1 reads SGHRS; CDR2 reads YFSETQ. V lost 0 bases, J lost 11 bases, and 13 bases stayed unmatched. This CDR3 region has 15 residues.

The chain uses TRBV15 and TRBJ1-4; TRBD1 matches at 9 bases. CDR3 length: 15 amino acids. Germline loops: CDR1 LNHNV, CDR2 YYDKDF (reference sequence). V was clipped by 1 base and J by 5 bases; unmatched bases: 2. The CDR3 bases are TGTGCCACCAGCAGAGTCGGGACAGGGAATGAAAAACTGTTTTTT. Translating it yields CATSRVGTGNEKLFF.

The chain is built from TRBV28 and TRBJ2-1; the match to TRBD2 covers 10 bases. The V and J ends lost 2 bases and 0 bases, in that order; junction bases with no gene match: 7. The CDR3 consists of 18 residues. The germline V gene has CDR1 MDHEN and CDR2 SYDVKM. For the CDR3, the DNA is TGTGCCAGCAGTTTAAACAAACTAGCGGGGAGCTCCTACAATGAGCAGTTCTTC. This codes for CASSLNKLAGSSYNEQFF.

The chain is built from TRBV18 and TRBJ2-3; D tentatively reads TRBD1 or TRBD2 (5 bases each). The germline V gene encodes CDR1 KGHSH and CDR2 LQKENI. The CDR3 covers 17 residues. The germline V and J ends were trimmed by 1 base and 9 bases, with 23 bases remaining between them. In nucleotides, the CDR3 is TGTGCCAGCTCACCACTGACCGGGGCCGAGGGTTTGTTCACGCAGTATTTT. This translates into CASSPLTGAEGLFTQYF.

This chain links TRBV30 with TRBJ1-3, with D perhaps TRBD1 (6 bases). Germline values: CDR1 GTSNPN, CDR2 SVGIG (reference sequence). V lost 2 bases to trimming and J lost 2 bases, with 13 bases between them. The CDR3 length is 15 residues. The CDR3 nucleotides are TGTGCCTGGAGTAAAACCGGGACAACTGGAAACACCATATATTTT. It is translated as CAWSKTGTTGNTIYF.

The rearrangement joins TRBV5-4 to TRBJ2-3; 14 bases agree with TRBD2. This CDR3 has 17 residues. Germline V gene data show CDR1 as SGHNT and CDR2 as YYREEE (reference sequence). The V and J ends lost 4 bases and 4 bases, in that order; junction bases with no gene match: 8. The CDR3 loop is CASSPGLAGARADTQYF. CDR3 nucleotide sequence: TGTGCCAGCAGCCCGGGACTAGCGGGAGCGCGCGCAGATACGCAGTATTTT. The full variable domain, in which reference TRBV5-4 and TRBJ2-3 provide the parts outside the CDR3, is ETGVTQSPTHLIKTRGQQVTLRCSSQSGHNTVSWYQQALGQGPQFIFQYYREEENGRGNFPPRFSGLQFPNYSSELNVNALELDDSALYLCASSPGLAGARADTQYFGPGTRLTVL.

This clone appeared a single time. The chain recombines TRBV28 with TRBJ2-7, with TRBD1 identical over 10 bases. The CDR3 is 14 amino acids. Germline lookup yields CDR1 MDHEN and CDR2 SYDVKM. With 6 bases clipped from V and 6 bases from J, the junction kept 8 bases outside the gene matches. In DNA form, the CDR3 reads TGTGCCAGCAGGAAAGGACAGGGGGTGTTCGAGCAGTACTTC. As protein: CASRKGQGVFEQYF.

This chain links TRBV9 with TRBJ2-3; a weak D match, TRBD2 (5 bases). This CDR3 contains 14 residues. Germline values: CDR1 SGDLS, CDR2 YYNGEE. V was clipped by 6 bases and J by 3 bases, with 14 bases between them. The CDR3 sequence: CASTRGSTTDTQYF. DNA for the CDR3: TGTGCCAGCACGAGAGGGAGTACGACAGATACGCAGTATTTT.

J is TRBJ1-2 and V is TRBV9; maybe TRBD1 (5 bases). Germline V gives CDR1 SGDLS, CDR2 YYNGEE. The CDR3 is made up of 15 amino acids. The V and J ends lost 0 bases and 6 bases respectively, with 15 bases between them. CDR3 in amino acids: CASSVGGPRGDGYTF. The CDR3 DNA reads as TGTGCCAGCAGCGTAGGGGGCCCCCGTGGGGATGGCTACACCTTC.

The V gene is TRBV9, the J gene TRBJ2-2, with 8 bases that match TRBD1. From germline, CDR1 is SGDLS and CDR2 YYNGEE. J gave up 2 bases and V 6 bases, and 6 bases lay outside the gene matches. The CDR3 is 15 amino acids. The CDR3 DNA sequence: TGTGCCAGCACACTGGGACAGGTCAACACCGGGGAGCTGTTTTTT. The encoded protein is CASTLGQVNTGELFF.

Points on this clone: Germline and junction disagree at one end, which may indicate a read error. V gene TRBV15 combines with J gene TRBJ2-7; D is unclear. Germline loops: CDR1 LNHNV, CDR2 YYDKDF (reference sequence). There are 16 residues in the CDR3. CDR3 loop: CATSRDTRRTNYGQYF. The CDR3, as DNA: TGTGCCACCAGCAGAGATACCCGGCGGACCAACTACGGGCAGTACTTC. The whole variable domain, filled in from reference TRBV15 and TRBJ2-7, reads DAMVIQNPRYQVTQFGKPVTLSCSQTLNHNVMYWYQQKSSQAPKLLFHYYDKDFNNEADTPDNFQSRRPNTSFCFLDIRSPGLGDTAMYLCATSRDTRRTNYGQYFGPGTRLTVT.

The chain is built from TRBV7-3 and TRBJ2-3; D possibly corresponds to TRBD2 (6 bases). The germline V gene has CDR1 SGHTA and CDR2 FQGTGA. CDR3 size: 15 residues. Between the trimmed V and J ends, which lost 0 bases and 5 bases, there was a span of 12 bases. The chain's CDR3 is CASSLTGGQRDTQYF. CDR3 DNA sequence: TGTGCCAGCAGCTTAACTGGAGGGCAGAGAGATACGCAGTATTTT.

This clone occurred a few times. The chain has TRBV7-2 and TRBJ1-1, with 8 bases matching TRBD1. Germline V gives CDR1 SGHTA, CDR2 FQGNSA. CDR3 length equals 14 residues. V dropped 5 bases and J dropped 0; count of bases not matched to a gene: 2. The CDR3 is CASSKQGVNTEAFF. Written as DNA, the CDR3 is TGTGCCAGCAGCAAACAGGGGGTGAACACTGAAGCTTTCTTT.